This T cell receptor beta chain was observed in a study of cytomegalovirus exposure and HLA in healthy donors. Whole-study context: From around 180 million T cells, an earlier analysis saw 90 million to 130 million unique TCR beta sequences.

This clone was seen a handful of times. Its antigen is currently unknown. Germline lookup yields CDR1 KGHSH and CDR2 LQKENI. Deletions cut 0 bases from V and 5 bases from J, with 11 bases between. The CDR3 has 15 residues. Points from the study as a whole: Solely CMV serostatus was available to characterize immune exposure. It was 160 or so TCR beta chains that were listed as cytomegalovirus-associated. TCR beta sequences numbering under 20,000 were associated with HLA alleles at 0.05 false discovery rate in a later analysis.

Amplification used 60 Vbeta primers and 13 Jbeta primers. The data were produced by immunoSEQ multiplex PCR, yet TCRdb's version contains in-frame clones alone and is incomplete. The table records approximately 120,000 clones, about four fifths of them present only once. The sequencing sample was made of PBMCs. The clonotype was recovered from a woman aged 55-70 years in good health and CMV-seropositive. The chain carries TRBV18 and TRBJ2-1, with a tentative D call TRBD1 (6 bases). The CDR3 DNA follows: TGTGCCAGCTCACCACCGACCAGGGGCAACAATGAGCAGTTCTTC. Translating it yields CASSPPTRGNNEQFF.